The source of this T cell receptor beta chain is a study of blood T cells in healthy people across ages. The study's findings and limits: Higher diversity and more naive CD4+ cells were features of long-lived donors, compared to aged donors.

The germline V gene has CDR1 SGHNT and CDR2 YYREEE (reference sequence). CDR3 size: 12 residues. Trimming cost V 4 bases and J 8 bases; bases outside gene matches: 5. This clonotype was counted a few times. Its specificity is not known. Alongside a J-beta primer mix, a sample-barcoded 5' primer served in a second PCR lasting about 7 to 11 cycles. TCRdb re-called the 5' RACE reads through MiXCR, storing one row per CDR3 protein. The profile shows 1.8 million or so distinct CDR3 sequences, around 40% of them singletons. This TCR derives from a human donor in good health. Source material: blood. This sequence joins TRBV5-4 and TRBJ2-5; 7 bases line up with TRBD2. CDR3 bases: TGTGCCAGCAGCCCGGGGGGAATCACCCAGTACTTC. As protein: CASSPGGITQYF.